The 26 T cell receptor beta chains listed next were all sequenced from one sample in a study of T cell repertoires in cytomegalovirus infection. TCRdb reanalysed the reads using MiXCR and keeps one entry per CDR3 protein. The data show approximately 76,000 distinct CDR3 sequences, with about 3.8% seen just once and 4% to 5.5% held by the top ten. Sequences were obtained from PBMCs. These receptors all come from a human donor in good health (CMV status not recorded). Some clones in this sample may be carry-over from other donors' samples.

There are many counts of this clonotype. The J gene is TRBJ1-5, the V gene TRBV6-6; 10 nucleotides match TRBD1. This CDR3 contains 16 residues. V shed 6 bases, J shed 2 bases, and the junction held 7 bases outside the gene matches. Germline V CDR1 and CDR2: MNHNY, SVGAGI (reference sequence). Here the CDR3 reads CASSKFDRGRNQPQHF. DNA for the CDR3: TGTGCCAGCAGCAAATTCGACAGGGGGCGCAATCAGCCCCAGCATTTT.

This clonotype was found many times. The CDR3 is CASSVGQKETQYF. In nucleotides, the CDR3 is TGTGCCAGCAGCGTGGGACAGAAAGAGACCCAGTACTTC. The V call is TRBV5-4, the J call TRBJ2-5, with TRBD1 identical over 7 bases. Germline lookup yields CDR1 SGHNT and CDR2 YYREEE (reference sequence). The CDR3 has 13 residues. The ends lost 4 bases at V and 3 bases at J; junction bases unmatched: 3.

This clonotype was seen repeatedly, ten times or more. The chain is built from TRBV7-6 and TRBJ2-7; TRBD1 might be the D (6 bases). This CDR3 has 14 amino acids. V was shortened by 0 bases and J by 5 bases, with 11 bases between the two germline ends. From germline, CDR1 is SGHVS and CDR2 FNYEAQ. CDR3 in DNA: TGTGCCAGCAGCTTAGCGGCAGGGGCAAACGAGCAGTACTTC. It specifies CASSLAAGANEQYF.

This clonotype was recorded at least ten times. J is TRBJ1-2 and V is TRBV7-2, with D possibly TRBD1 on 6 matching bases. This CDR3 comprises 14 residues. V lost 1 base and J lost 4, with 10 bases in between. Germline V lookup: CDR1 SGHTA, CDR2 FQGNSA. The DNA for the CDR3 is TGTGCCAGCAGCTTAGATCTCAGGGGCTATGGCTACACCTTC. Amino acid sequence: CASSLDLRGYGYTF.

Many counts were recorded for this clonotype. The CDR3 region is CATSTRPTDTQYF. Here the CDR3 DNA reads TGTGCCACCAGCACTAGACCCACAGATACGCAGTATTTT. V usage is TRBV24-1 and J usage is TRBJ2-3; D is perhaps TRBD2 (5 bases). Between the trimmed V and J ends, which lost 7 bases and 2 bases, there was a span of 9 bases. There are 13 residues in the CDR3. The V gene's germline CDR1 is KGHDR and CDR2 SFDVKD.

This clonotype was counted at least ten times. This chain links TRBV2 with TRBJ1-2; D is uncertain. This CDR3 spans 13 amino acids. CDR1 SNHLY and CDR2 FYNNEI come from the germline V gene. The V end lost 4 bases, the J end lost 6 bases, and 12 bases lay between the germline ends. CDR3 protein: CASSVSGRDGYTF. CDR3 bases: TGTGCCAGCAGTGTCTCAGGACGGGATGGCTACACCTTC.

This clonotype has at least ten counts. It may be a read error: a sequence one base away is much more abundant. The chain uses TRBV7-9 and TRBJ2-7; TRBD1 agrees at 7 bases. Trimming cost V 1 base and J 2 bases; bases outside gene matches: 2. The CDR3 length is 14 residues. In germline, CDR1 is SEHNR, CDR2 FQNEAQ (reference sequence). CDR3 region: CASSLVGGPYEQYF. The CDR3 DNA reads TGTGCCAGCAGCTTAGTAGGGGGCCCCTACGAGCAGTACTTC.

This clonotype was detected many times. The CDR3 bases are TGTGCCAGCAGCCCTATACGGGGGTACACAGATACGCAGTATTTT. It yields the protein CASSPIRGYTDTQYF. The V gene is TRBV6-5, the J gene TRBJ2-3; a possible D gene is TRBD2 (6 bases). The CDR3 covers 15 residues. Looked up from germline, CDR1 is MNHEY and CDR2 is SVGAGI. V shed 6 bases and J shed 2 bases, with 15 bases lying between them.

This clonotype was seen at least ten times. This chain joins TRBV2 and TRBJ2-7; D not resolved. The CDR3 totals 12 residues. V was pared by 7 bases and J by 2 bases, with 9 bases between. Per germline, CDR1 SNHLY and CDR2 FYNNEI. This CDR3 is CASIEQTYEQYF. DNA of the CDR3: TGTGCCAGCATAGAACAGACCTACGAGCAGTACTTC.

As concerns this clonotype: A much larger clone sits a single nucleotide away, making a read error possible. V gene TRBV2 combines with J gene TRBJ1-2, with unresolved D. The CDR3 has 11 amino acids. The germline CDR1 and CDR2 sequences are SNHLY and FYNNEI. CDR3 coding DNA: TGTGCCAGACAAATTAATAGAGGCTACGCCTTC. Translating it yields CARQINRGYAF.

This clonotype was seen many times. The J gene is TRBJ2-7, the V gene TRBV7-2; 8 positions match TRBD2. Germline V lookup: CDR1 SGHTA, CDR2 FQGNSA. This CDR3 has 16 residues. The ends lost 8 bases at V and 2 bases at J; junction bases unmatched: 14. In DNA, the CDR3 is TGTGCCAGCCGCCCCGGGGGAGCGGGAGTTCCCTACGAGCAGTACTTC. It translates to CASRPGGAGVPYEQYF.

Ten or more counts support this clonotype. CDR3 residues: CAIREPGQQSSGNTIYF. CDR3 sequence (DNA): TGTGCCATCAGGGAACCGGGACAGCAGAGCTCTGGAAACACCATATATTTT. The chain couples TRBV10-3 to TRBJ1-3, with 7 bases fitting TRBD1. The trim removed 6 bases at V and 0 bases at J, leaving 11 bases unmatched. The germline gives CDR1 ENHRY, CDR2 SYGVKD. This CDR3 has 17 residues.

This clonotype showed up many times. As DNA, the CDR3 is TGTGCCGTTACTTTTCGTGTTCACACCGGGGAGCTGTTTTTT. This sequence encodes CAVTFRVHTGELFF. V and J are TRBV7-8 and TRBJ2-2, with D uncertain. This CDR3 is built from 14 residues. Trimming left V 11 bases short and J 3 bases short, with 16 bases between. Per germline, CDR1 SGHVS and CDR2 FQNEAQ.

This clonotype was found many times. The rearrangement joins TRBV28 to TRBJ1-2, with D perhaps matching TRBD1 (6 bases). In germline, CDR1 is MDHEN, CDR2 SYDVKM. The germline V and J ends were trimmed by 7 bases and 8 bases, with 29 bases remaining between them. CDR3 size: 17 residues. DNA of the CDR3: TGTGCCAGCATCAACGGAGGGGGAAAGGGTGCAGCCGGAGGCTACACCTTC. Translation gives CASINGGGKGAAGGYTF.

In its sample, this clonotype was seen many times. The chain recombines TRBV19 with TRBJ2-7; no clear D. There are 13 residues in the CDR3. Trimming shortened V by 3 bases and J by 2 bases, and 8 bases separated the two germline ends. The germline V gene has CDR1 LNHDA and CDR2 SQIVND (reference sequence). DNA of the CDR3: TGTGCCAGTAGTATTGGCAGAGCCTACGAGCAGTACTTC. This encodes CASSIGRAYEQYF.

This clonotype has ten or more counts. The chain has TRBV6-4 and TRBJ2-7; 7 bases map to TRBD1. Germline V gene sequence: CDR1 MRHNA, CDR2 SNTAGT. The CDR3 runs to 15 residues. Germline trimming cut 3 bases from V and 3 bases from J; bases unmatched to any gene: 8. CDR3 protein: CASSEAKGACYEQYF. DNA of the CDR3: TGTGCCAGCAGTGAGGCGAAGGGGGCGTGCTACGAGCAGTACTTC.

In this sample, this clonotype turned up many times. The CDR3 DNA reads TGCAGTGCTAGAGTAGGGGGTGAGCAGCCCCAGCATTTT. It codes for CSARVGGEQPQHF. This chain connects TRBV20-1 to TRBJ1-5, with D perhaps TRBD1 (6 bases). CDR1 and CDR2 from the germline V gene are DFQATT and SNEGSKA (reference sequence). This CDR3 has 13 residues. V lost 1 base to trimming and J lost 7 bases, with 11 bases between them.

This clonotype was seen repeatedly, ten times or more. CDR3 amino acids: CASKETGGYSPLHF. The DNA for the CDR3 is TGTGCCAGCAAAGAAACAGGGGGCTATTCACCCCTCCACTTT. This sequence joins TRBV6-5 and TRBJ1-6; 9 bases align to TRBD1. Germline CDR1 reads MNHEY; CDR2 reads SVGAGI. Trimming took 7 bases from V and 8 from J; bases not matched to a gene: 6. The CDR3 totals 14 residues.

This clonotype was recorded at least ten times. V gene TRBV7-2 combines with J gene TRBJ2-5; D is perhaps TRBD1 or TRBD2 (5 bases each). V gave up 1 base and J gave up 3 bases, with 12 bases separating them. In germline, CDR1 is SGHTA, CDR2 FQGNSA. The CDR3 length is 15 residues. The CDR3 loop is CASSLGGDAEETQYF. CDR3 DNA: TGTGCCAGCAGCTTAGGAGGGGACGCCGAAGAGACCCAGTACTTC.

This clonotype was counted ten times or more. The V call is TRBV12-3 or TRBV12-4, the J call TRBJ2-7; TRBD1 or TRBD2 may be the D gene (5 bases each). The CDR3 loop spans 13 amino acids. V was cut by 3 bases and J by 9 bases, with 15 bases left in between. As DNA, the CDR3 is TGTGCCAGCAGTTTCAGGGACCTCAAAAGGCAGTACTTC. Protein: CASSFRDLKRQYF.

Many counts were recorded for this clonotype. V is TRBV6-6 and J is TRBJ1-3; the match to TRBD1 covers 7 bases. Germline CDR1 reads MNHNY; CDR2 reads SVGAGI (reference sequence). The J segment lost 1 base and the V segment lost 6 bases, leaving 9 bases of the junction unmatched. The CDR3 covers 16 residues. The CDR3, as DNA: TGTGCCAGCAGGCCTCGACAGGGTTATTCTGGAAACACCATATATTTT. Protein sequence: CASRPRQGYSGNTIYF.

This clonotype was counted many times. CDR3 nucleotides: TGTGCCAGCAGTTACTCGCTCCTTACGGATACGCAGTATTTT. Its protein product is CASSYSLLTDTQYF. The V and J genes are TRBV6-2 or TRBV6-3 and TRBJ2-3, with D hard to call. Germline V lookup: CDR1 MNHEY, CDR2 SVGEGT. With 0 bases removed from V and 6 bases from J, the gap between germline ends came to 10 bases. This CDR3 is 14 amino acids long.

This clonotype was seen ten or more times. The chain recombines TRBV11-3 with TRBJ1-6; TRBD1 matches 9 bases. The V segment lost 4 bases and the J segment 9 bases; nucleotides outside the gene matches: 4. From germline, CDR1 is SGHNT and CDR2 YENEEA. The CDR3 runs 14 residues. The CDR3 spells CASSWGQGGSPLHF. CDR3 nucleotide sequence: TGTGCCAGCAGCTGGGGACAGGGAGGTTCACCCCTCCACTTT.

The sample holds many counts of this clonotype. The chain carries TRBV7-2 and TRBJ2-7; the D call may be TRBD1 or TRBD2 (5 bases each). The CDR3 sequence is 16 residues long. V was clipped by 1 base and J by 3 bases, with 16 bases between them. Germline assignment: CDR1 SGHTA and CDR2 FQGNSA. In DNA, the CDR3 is TGTGCCAGCAGCTTAGACGGAGGCCCCAGGGTCTACGAGCAGTACTTC. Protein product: CASSLDGGPRVYEQYF.

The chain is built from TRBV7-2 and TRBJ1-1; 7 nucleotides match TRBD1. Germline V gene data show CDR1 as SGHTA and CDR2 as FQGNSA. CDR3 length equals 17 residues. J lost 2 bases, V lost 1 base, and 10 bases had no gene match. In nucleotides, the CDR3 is TGTGCCAGCAGCTTAGGTATTGACAGGGCAATTAACACTGAAGCTTTCTTT. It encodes CASSLGIDRAINTEAFF. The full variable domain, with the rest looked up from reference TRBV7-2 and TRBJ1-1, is GAGVSQSPSNKVTEKGKDVELRCDPISGHTALYWYRQSLGQGLEFLIYFQGNSAPDKSGLPSDRFSAERTGGSVSTLTIQRTQQEDSAVYLCASSLGIDRAINTEAFFGQGTRLTVV.

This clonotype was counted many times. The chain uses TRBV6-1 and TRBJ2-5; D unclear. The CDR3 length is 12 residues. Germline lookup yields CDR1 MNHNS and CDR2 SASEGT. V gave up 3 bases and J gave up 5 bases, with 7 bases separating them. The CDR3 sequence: CASSEVIETQYF. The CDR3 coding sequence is TGTGCCAGCAGTGAGGTTATTGAGACCCAGTACTTC.